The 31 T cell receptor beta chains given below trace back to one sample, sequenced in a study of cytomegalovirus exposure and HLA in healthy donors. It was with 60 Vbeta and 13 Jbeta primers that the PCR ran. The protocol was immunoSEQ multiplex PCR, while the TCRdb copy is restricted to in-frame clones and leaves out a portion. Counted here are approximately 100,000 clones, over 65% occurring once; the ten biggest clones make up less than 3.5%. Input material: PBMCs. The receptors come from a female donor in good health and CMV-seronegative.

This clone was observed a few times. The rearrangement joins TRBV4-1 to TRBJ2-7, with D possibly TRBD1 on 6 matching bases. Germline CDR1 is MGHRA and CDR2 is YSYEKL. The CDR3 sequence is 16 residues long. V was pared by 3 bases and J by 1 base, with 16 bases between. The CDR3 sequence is CASSHKRQVYSYEQYF. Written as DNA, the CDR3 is TGCGCCAGCAGCCACAAGAGACAGGTTTATTCCTACGAGCAGTACTTC.

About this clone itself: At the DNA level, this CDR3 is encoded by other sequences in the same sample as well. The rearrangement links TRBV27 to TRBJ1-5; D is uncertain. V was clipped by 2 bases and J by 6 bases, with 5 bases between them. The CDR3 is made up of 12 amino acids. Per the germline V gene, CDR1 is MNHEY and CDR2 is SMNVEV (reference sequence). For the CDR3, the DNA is TGTGCCAGCAGTTTACGGGGTCAGCCCCAGCATTTT. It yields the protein CASSLRGQPQHF.

CDR3 protein: CASSNRGPLVGYTF. The DNA for the CDR3 is TGTGCCAGCAGTAACAGGGGGCCTTTAGTTGGCTACACCTTC. The chain joins TRBV6-1 to TRBJ1-2, with 9 bases aligning to TRBD1. The CDR3 runs 14 residues. Per the germline V gene, CDR1 is MNHNS and CDR2 is SASEGT. Trimming cost V 5 bases and J 7 bases; bases outside gene matches: 8.

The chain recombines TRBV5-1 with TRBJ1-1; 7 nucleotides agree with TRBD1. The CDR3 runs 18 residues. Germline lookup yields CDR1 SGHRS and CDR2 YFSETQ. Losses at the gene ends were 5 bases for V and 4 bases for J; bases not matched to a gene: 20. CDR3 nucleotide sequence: TGCGCCAGCAGACAATACCCCGGGACAGATTTCCTTTCCACTGAAGCTTTCTTT. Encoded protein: CASRQYPGTDFLSTEAFF.

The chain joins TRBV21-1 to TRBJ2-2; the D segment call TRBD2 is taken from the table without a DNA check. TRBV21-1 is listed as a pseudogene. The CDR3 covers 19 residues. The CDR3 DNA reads TGTGCCAGCAGCAAGAGAACAGGGGAACCGGGACTAGCAACCGGGGAGCTGTTTTTT. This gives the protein CASSKRTGEPGLATGELFF.

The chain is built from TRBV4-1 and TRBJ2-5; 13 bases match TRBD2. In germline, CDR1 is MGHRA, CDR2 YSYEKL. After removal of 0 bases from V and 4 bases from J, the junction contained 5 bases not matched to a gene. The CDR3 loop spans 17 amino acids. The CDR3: CASSQDRTSGGVETQYF. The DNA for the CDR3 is TGCGCCAGCAGCCAAGATCGGACTAGCGGGGGAGTAGAGACCCAGTACTTC.

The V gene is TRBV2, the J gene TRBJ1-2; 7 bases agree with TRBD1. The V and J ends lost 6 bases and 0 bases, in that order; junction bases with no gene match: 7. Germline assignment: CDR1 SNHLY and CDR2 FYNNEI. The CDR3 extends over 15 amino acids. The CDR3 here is CASRGLTGSNYGYTF. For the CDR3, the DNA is TGTGCCAGCAGGGGACTGACAGGGTCTAACTATGGCTACACCTTC.

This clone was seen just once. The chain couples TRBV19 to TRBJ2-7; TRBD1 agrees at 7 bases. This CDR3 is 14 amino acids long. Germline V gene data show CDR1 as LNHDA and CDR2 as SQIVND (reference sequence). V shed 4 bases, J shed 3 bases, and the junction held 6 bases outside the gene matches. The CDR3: CASSKTGPNYEQYF. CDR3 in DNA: TGTGCCAGTAGTAAGACAGGGCCTAACTACGAGCAGTACTTC.

Here the CDR3 reads CASSLSGQGNNEQFF. Written as DNA, the CDR3 is TGTGCCAGCAGCTTGTCGGGACAGGGCAACAATGAGCAGTTCTTC. The gene calls are TRBV5-6 and TRBJ2-1, with 9 bases fitting TRBD1. The length of the CDR3 is 15 residues. Germline values: CDR1 SGHDT, CDR2 YYEEEE. The trim removed 1 base at V and 5 bases at J, leaving 4 bases unmatched.

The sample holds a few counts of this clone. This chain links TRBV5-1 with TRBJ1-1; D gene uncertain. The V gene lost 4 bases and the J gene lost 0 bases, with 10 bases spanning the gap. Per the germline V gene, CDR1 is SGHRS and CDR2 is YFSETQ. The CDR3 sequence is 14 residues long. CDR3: CASSPGPMNTEAFF. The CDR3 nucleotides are TGCGCCAGCAGCCCGGGTCCCATGAACACTGAAGCTTTCTTT.

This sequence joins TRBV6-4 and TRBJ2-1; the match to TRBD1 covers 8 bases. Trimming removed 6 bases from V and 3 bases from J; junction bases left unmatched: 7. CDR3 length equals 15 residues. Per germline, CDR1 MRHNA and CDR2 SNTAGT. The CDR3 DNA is TGTGCCAGCAGCGAGACAGGGGAGAGCTACAATGAGCAGTTCTTC. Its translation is CASSETGESYNEQFF.

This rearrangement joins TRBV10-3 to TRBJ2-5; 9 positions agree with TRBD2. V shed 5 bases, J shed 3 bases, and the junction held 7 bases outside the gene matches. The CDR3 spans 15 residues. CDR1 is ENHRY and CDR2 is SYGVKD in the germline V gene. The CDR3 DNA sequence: TGTGCCATCAGTCTAGGGTCTAGCGGGGAAGAGACCCAGTACTTC. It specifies CAISLGSSGEETQYF.

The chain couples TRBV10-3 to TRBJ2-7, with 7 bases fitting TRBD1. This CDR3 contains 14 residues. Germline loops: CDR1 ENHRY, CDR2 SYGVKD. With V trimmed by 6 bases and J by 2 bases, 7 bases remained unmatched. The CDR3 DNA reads TGTGCCATCAGCCGACAGGGTGGCACCTACGAGCAGTACTTC. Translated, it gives CAISRQGGTYEQYF.

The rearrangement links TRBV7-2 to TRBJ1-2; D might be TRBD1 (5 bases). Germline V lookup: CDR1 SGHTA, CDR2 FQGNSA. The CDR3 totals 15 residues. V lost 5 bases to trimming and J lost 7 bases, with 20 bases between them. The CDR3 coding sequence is TGTGCCAGCAGCCATCCAAGCCAGGGAGGGCTTGGCTACACCTTC. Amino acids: CASSHPSQGGLGYTF. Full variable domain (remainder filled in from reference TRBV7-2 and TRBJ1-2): GAGVSQSPSNKVTEKGKDVELRCDPISGHTALYWYRQSLGQGLEFLIYFQGNSAPDKSGLPSDRFSAERTGGSVSTLTIQRTQQEDSAVYLCASSHPSQGGLGYTFGSGTRLTVV.

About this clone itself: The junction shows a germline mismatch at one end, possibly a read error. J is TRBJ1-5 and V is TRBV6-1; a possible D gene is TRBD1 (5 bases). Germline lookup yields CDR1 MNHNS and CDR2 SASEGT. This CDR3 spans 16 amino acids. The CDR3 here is CASREDGGSVYQPQHF. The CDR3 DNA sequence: TGTGCCAGCAGGGAAGATGGGGGGAGTGTCTATCAGCCCCAGCATTTT.

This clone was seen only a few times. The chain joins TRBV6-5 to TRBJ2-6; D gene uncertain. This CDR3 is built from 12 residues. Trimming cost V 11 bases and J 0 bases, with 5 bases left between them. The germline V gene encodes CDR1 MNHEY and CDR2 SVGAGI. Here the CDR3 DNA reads TGTGCCGTACACTCTGGGGCCAACGTCCTGACTTTC. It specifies CAVHSGANVLTF.

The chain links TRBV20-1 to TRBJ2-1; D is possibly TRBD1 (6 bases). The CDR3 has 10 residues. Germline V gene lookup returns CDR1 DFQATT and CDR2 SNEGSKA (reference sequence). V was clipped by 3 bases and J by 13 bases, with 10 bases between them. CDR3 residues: CSARDSIQFF. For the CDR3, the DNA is TGCAGTGCTAGGGACAGCATCCAGTTCTTC.

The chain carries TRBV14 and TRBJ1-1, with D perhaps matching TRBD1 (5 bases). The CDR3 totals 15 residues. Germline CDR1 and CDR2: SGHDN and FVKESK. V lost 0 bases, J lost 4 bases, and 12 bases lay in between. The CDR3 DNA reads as TGTGCCAGCAGCCAAGACGAGGAGGGGATCACTGAAGCTTTCTTT. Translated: CASSQDEEGITEAFF.

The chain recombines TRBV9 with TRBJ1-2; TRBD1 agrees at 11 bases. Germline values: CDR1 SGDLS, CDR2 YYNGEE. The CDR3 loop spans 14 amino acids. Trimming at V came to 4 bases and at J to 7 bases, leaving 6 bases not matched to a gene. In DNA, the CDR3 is TGTGCCAGCAGCCCAGGACAGGGGGCGGGTGGCTACACCTTC. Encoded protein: CASSPGQGAGGYTF.

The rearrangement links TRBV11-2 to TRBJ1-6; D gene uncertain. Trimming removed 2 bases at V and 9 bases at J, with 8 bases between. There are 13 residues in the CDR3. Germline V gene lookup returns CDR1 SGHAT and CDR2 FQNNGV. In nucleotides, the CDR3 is TGTGCCAGCAGCTTACCTAACGGTTCACCCCTCCACTTT. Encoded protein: CASSLPNGSPLHF.

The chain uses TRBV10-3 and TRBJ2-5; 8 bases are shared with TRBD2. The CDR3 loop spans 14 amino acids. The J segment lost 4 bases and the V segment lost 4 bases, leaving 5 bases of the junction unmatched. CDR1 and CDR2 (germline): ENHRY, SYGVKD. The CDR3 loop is CAISVNSGAETQYF. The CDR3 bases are TGTGCCATCAGTGTCAATAGCGGGGCAGAGACCCAGTACTTC.

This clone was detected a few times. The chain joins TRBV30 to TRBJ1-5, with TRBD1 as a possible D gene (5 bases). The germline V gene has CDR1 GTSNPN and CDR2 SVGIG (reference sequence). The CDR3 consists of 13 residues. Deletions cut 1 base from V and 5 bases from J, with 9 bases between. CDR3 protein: CAWSEGPYQPQHF. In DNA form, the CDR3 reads TGTGCCTGGAGTGAGGGGCCATATCAGCCCCAGCATTTT.

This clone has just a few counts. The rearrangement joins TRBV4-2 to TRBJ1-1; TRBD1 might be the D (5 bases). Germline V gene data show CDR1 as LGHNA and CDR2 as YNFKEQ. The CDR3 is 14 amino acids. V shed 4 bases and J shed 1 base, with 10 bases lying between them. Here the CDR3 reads CASSPSQGNTEAFF. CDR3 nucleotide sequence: TGTGCCAGCAGCCCCAGCCAGGGGAACACTGAAGCTTTCTTT.

DNA of the CDR3: TGCGCCAGCAGCCAAGACAGGGGTATAAGAAACACCATATATTTT. It translates to CASSQDRGIRNTIYF. The J gene is TRBJ1-3, the V gene TRBV4-3; possibly TRBD1 for D (6 bases). Germline CDR1 and CDR2: LGHNA and YSLEER. This CDR3 has 15 residues. The V and J ends lost 0 bases and 5 bases respectively, with 11 bases between them.

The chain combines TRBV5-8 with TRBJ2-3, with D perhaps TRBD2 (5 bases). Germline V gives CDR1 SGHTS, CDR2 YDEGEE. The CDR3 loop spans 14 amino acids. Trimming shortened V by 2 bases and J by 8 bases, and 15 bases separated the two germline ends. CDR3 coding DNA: TGTGCCAGCAGCTTCCTTCGGGGTTTGGGTACGCAGTATTTT. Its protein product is CASSFLRGLGTQYF.

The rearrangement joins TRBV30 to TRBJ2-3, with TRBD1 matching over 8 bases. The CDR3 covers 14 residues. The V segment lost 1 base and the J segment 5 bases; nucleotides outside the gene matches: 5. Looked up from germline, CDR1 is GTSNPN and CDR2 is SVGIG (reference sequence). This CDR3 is CAWSALDREDTQYF. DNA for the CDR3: TGTGCCTGGAGTGCGTTGGACAGGGAAGATACGCAGTATTTT.

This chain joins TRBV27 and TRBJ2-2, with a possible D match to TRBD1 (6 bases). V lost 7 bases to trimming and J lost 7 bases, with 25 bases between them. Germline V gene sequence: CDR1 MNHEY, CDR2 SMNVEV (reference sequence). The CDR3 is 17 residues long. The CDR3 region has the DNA TGTGCCAGCACCCTCACCCAGGGGACAACTGCAGTCGGGGAGCTGTTTTTT. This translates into CASTLTQGTTAVGELFF.

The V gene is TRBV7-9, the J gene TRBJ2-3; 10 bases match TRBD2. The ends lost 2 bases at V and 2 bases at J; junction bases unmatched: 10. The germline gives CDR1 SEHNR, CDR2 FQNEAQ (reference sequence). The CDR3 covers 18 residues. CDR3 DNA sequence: TGTGCCAGCAGCTTACCCCGACGTCTAGCGGGGGTCACAGATACGCAGTATTTT. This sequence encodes CASSLPRRLAGVTDTQYF.

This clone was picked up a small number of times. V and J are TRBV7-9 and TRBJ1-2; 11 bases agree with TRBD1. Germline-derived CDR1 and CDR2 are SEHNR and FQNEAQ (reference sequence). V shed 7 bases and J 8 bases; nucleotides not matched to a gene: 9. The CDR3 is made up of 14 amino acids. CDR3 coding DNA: TGTGCCAGCACCCCGGTAGGGACAGGGGGAGGCTACACCTTC. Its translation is CASTPVGTGGGYTF.

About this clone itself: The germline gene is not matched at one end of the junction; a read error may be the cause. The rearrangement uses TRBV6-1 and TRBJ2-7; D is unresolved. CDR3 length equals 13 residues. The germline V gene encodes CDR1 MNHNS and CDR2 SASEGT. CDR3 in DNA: TGTGCCTGCAGTTTAACGCCGACTTACGAGCAGTACTTC. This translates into CACSLTPTYEQYF.

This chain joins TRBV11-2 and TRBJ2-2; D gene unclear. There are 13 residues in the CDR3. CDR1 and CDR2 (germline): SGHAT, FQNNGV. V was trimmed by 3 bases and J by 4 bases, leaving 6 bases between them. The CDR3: CASSFVLTGELFF. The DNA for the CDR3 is TGTGCCAGCAGCTTTGTCCTCACCGGGGAGCTGTTTTTT.